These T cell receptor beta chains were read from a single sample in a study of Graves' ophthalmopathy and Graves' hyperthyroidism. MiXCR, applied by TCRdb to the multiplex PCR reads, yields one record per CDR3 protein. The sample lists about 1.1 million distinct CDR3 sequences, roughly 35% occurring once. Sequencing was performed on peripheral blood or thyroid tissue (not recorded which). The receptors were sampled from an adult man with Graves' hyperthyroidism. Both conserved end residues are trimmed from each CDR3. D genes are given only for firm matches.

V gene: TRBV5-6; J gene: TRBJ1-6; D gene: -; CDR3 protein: ASRYSNSPLH
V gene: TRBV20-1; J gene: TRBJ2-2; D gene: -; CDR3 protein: SAGKTGNTGDLF
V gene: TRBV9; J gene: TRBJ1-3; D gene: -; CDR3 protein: ASSVDPGETGNTIY
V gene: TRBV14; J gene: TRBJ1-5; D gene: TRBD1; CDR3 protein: ASSNGQGRNQPQH
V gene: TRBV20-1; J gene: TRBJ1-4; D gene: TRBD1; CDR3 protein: SASDRDVEKLF
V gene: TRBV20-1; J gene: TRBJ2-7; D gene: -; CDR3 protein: SARVGASGGDEQY
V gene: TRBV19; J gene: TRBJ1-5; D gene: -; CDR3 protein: ASHRQGNQPQH
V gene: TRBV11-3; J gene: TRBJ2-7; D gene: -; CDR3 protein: ASSQRSEQY
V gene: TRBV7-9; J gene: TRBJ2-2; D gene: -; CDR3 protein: ASSPPVYSGELF
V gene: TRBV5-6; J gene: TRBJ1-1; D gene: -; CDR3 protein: ASSPRWAVEAF
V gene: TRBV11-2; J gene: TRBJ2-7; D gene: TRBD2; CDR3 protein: ASKGGKFTYEQY
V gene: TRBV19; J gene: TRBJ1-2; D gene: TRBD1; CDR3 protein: ASRLRGTGDYGYT
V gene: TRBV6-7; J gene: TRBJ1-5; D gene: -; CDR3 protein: AGPPGVPQH
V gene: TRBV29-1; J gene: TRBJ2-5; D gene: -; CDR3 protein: SVGRGGQETQY
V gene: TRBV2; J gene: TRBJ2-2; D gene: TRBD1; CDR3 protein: ASRGTGLGELF
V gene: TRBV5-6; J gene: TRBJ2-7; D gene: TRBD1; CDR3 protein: ASSRTTGGRYEQY
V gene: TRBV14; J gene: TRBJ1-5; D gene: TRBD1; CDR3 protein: ASSQDRDRGLSNQPQH
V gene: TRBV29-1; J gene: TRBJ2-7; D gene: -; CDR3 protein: SVGGGETYAQY
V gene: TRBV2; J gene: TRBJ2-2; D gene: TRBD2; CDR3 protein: ARRGLANTGELF
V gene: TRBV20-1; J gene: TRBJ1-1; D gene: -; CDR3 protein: SFIGTEAF
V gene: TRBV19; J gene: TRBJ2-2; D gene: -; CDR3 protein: ASSKVLRNSGELF
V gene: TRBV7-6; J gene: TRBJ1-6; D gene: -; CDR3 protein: ASSLWERERLDNSPLH
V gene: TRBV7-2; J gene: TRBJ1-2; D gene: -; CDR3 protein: ASSPVGRGNYGYT
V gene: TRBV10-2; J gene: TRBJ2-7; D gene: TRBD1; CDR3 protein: ASRDRTGDYEQY
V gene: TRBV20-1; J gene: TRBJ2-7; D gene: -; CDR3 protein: SGAGLSSYEQY
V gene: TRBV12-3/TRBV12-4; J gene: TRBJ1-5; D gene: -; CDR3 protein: ASSLPTEGHQPQH
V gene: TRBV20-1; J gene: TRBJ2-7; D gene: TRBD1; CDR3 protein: SARTGGYEQY
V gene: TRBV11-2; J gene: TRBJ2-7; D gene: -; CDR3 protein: ASSSPKRYGEQY
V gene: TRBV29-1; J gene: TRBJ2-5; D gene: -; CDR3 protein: SVELRLQETQY
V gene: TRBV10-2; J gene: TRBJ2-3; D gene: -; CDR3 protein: ASSTLTGMSSTDTQY
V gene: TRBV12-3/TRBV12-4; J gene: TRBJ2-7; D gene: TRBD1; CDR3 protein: ASSLRQGVYEQY
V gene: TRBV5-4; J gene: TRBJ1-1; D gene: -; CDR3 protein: ASSFASGQGFFLWAF
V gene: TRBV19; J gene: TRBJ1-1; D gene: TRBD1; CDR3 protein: ASSISDRGPEAF
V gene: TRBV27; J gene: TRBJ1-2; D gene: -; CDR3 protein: ASSFLGGEGGYT
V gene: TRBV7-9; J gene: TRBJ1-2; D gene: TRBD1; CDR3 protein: ASSFGGNRGANYGYT
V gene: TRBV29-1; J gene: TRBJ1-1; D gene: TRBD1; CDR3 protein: SVTDRGNTEAF
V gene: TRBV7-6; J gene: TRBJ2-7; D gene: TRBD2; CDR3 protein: ASSSLLGTRAFVWGYEQY
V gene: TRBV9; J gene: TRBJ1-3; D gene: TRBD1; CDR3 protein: ASSVGGQGSSGNTIY
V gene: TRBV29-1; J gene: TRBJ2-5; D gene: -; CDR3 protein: SVPTTGFWETQY
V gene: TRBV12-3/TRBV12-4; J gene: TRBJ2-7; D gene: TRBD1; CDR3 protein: ASSSPGTVTYEQY
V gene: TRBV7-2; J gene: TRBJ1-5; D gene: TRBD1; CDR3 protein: ASSLAVDRATYEH
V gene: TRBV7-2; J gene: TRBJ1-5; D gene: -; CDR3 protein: ASSLSEGPNQPQH
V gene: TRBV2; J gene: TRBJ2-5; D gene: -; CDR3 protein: ASRRPIVQQQETQY
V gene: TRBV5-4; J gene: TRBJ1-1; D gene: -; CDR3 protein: ASSVQRELNTEAF
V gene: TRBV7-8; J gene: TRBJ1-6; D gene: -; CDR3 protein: ASSLEGDSPLH
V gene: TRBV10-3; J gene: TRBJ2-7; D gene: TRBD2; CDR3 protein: ATGLAGLTSSYEQY
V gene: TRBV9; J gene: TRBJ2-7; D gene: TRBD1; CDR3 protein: ASSVAGTGGSYEQY
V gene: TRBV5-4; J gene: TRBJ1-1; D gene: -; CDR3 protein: ASSKDGTMNTEAF
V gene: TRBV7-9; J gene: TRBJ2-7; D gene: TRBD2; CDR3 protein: ASSSGGGPAYEQY
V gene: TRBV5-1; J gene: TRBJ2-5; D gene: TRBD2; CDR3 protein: ASSLRASGAGEETQY
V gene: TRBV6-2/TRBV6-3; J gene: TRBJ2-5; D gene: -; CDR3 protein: ASSLAAPRGQETQY
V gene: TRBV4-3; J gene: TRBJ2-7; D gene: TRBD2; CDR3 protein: ASSQEASGIYEQY
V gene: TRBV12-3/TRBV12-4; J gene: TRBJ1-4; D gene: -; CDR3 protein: ASSLVSHKVEKLF
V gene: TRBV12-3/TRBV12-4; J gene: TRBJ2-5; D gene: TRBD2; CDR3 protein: ASTSGAQETQY
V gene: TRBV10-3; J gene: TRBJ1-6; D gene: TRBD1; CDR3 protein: AIRPGQEENSPLH